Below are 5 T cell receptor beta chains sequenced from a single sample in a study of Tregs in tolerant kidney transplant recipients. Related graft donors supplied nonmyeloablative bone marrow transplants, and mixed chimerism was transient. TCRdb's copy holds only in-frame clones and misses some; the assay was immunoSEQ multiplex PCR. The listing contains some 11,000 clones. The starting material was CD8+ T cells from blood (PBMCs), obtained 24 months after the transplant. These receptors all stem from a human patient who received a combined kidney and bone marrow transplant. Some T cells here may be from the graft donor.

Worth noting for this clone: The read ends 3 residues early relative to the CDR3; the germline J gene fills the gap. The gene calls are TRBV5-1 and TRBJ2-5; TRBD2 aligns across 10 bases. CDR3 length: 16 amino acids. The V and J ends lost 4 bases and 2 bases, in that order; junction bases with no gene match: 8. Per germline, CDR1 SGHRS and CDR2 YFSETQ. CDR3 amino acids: CASSESRAGGQETQYF. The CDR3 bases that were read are TGCGCCAGCAGCGAATCACGAGCGGGAGGGCAAGAGACC.

The part of the CDR3 DNA that was read is TGTGCCAGCAGCTTGCGGTCAAGCAATCAGCCC. This translates into CASSLRSSNQP. From start to end, the CDR3 is CASSLRSSNQPQHF. The gene calls are TRBV5-6 and TRBJ1-5; no clear D gene. The read terminates 3 residues before the CDR3 end, so the remaining end is supplied by the germline J gene. CDR3 length equals 14 residues. Germline-derived CDR1 and CDR2 are SGHDT and YYEEEE. V was trimmed by 1 base and J by 1 base, leaving 6 bases between them. Together with reference TRBV5-6 and TRBJ1-5, the CDR3 gives the full variable domain: DAGVTQSPTHLIKTRGQQVTLRCSPKSGHDTVSWYQQALGQGPQFIFQYYEEEERQRGNFPDRFSGHQFPNYSSELNVNALLLGDSALYLCASSLRSSNQPQHFGDGTRLSIL.

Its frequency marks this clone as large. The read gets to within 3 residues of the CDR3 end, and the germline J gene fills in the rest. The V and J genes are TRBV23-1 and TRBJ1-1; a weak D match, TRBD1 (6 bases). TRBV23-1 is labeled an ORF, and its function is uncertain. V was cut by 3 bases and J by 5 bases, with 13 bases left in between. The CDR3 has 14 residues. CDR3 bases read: TGCGCCAGCAGTCAGCCCATCAGGGGTACTGAA. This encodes CASSQPIRGTE. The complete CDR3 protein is CASSQPIRGTEAFF.

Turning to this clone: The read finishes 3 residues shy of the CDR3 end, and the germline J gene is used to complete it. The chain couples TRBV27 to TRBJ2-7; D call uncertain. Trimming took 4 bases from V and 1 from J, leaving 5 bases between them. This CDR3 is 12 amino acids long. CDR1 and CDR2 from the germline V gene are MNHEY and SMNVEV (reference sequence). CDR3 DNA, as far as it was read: TGTGCCAGCAGTTCGACTTCCTACGAG. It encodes CASSSTSYE. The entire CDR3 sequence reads CASSSTSYEQYF.

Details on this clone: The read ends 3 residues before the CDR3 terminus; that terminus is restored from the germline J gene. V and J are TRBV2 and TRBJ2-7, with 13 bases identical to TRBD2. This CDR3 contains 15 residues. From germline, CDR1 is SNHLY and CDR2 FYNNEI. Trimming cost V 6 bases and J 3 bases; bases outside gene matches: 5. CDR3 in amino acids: CASRKGTSGIYEQYF. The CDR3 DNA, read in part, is TGTGCCAGCAGGAAGGGGACTAGCGGGATCTACGAG.